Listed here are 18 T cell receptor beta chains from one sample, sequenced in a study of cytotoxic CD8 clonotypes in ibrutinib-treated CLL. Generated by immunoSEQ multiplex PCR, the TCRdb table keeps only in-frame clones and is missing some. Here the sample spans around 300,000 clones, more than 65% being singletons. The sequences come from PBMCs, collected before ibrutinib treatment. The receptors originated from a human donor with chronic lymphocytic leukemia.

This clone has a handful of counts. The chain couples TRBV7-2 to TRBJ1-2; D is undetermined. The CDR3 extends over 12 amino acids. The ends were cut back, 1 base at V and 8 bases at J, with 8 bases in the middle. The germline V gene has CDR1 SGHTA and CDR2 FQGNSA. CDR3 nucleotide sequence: TGTGCCAGCAGCTTAGTTCAGGAGGGCTACACCTTC. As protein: CASSLVQEGYTF.

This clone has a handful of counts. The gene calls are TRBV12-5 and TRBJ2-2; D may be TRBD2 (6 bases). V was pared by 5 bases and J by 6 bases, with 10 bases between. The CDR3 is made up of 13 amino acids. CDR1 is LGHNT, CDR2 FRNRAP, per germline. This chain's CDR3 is CASGQTSSGELFF. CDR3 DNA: TGTGCTAGTGGTCAGACTAGTTCCGGGGAGCTGTTTTTT.

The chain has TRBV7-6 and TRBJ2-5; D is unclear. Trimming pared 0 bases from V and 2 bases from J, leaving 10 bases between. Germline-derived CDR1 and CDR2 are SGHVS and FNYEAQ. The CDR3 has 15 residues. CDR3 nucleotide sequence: TGTGCCAGCAGCTTAGCTTCAATAAAGCAAGAGACCCAGTACTTC. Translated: CASSLASIKQETQYF.

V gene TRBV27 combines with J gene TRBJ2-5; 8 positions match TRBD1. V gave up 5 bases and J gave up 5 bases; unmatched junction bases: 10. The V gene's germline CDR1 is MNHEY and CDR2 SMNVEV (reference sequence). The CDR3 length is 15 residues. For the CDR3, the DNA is TGTGCCAGCAGTCCCGGGACAGGCCTCTTCGAGACCCAGTACTTC. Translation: CASSPGTGLFETQYF.

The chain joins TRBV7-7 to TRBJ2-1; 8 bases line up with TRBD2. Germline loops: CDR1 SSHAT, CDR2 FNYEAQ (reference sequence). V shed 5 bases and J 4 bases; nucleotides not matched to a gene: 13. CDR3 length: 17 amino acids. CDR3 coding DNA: TGTGCCAGCAGCCCTCACCCCCTAGCGGGCGTGTACAATGAGCAGTTCTTC. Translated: CASSPHPLAGVYNEQFF.

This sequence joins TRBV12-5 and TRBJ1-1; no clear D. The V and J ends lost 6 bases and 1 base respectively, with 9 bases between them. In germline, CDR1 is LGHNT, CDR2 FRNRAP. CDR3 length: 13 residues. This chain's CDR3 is CASGTDGNTEAFF. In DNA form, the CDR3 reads TGTGCTAGTGGCACCGACGGGAACACTGAAGCTTTCTTT. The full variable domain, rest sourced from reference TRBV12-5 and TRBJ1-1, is DARVTQTPRHKVTEMGQEVTMRCQPILGHNTVFWYRQTMMQGLELLAYFRNRAPLDDSGMPKDRFSAEMPDATLATLKIQPSEPRDSAVYFCASGTDGNTEAFFGQGTRLTVV.

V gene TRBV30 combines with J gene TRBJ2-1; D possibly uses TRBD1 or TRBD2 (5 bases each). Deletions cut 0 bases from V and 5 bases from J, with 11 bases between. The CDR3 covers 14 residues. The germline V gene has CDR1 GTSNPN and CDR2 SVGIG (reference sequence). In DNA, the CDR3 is TGTGCCTGGAGTGTCGCAGGGACCCACAATGAGCAGTTCTTC. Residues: CAWSVAGTHNEQFF. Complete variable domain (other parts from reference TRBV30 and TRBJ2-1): SQTIHQWPATLVQPVGSPLSLECTVEGTSNPNLYWYRQAAGRGLQLLFYSVGIGQISSEVPQNLSASRPQDRQFILSSKKLLLSDSGFYLCAWSVAGTHNEQFFGPGTRLTVL.

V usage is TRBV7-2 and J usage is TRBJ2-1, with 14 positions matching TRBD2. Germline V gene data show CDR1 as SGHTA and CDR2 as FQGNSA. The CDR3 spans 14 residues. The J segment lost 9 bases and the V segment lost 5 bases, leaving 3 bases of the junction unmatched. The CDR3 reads CASSKGLAGGEQFF. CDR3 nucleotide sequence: TGTGCCAGCAGCAAAGGACTAGCGGGGGGTGAGCAGTTCTTC.

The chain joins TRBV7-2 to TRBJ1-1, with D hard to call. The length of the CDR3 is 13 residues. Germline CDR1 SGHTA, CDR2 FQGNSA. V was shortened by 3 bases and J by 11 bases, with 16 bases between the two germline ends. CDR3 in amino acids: CASSFSRRRAAFF. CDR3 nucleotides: TGTGCCAGCAGCTTTAGTAGGCGGCGGGCGGCTTTCTTT. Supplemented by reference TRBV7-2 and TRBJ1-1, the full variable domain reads GAGVSQSPSNKVTEKGKDVELRCDPISGHTALYWYRQSLGQGLEFLIYFQGNSAPDKSGLPSDRFSAERTGGSVSTLTIQRTQQEDSAVYLCASSFSRRRAAFFGQGTRLTVV.

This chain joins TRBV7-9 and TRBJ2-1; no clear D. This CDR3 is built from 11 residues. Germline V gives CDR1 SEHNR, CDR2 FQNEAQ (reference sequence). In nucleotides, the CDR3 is TGTGCTGGGGTTAACTACAATGAGCAGTTCTTC. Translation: CAGVNYNEQFF.

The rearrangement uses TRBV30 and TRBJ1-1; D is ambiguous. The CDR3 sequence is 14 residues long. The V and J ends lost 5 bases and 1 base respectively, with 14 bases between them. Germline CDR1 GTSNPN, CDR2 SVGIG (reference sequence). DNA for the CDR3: TGTGCCTGGCTTGGGCAACATTCGAACACTGAAGCTTTCTTT. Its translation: CAWLGQHSNTEAFF.

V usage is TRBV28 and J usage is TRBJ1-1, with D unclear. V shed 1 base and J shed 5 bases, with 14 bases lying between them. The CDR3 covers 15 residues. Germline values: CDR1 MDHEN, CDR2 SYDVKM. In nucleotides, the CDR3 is TGTGCCAGCAGTTTATACCCGCGCGGCGGGACTGAAGCTTTCTTT. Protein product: CASSLYPRGGTEAFF.

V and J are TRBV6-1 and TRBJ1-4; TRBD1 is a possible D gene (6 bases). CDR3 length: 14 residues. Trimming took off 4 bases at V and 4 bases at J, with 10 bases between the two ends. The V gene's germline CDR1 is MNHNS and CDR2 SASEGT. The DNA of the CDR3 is TGTGCCAGCAGTGCTAGGGACAATAATGAAAAACTGTTTTTT. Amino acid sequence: CASSARDNNEKLFF.

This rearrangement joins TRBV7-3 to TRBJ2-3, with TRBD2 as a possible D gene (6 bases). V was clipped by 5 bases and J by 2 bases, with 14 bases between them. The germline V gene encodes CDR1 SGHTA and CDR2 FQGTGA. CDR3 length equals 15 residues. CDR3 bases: TGTGCCAGCAGCGACGGAGGGAAGACCACAGATACGCAGTATTTT. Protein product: CASSDGGKTTDTQYF.

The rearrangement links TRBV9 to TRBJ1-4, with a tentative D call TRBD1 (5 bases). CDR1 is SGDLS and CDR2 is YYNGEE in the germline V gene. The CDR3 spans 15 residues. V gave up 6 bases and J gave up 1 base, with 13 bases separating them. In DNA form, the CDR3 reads TGTGCCAGCACCAGACTGGGGGAAACTAATGAAAAACTGTTTTTT. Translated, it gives CASTRLGETNEKLFF. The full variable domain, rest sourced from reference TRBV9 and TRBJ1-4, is DSGVTQTPKHLITATGQRVTLRCSPRSGDLSVYWYQQSLDQGLQFLIQYYNGEERAKGNILERFSAQQFPDLHSELNLSSLELGDSALYFCASTRLGETNEKLFFGSGTQLSVL.

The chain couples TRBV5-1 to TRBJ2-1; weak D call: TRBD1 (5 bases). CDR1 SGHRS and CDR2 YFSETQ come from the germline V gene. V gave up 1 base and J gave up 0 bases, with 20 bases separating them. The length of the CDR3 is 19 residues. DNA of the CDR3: TGCGCCAGCAGCTTGCTGGCCGACAGTCCTTTGAGCTCCTACAATGAGCAGTTCTTC. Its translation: CASSLLADSPLSSYNEQFF.

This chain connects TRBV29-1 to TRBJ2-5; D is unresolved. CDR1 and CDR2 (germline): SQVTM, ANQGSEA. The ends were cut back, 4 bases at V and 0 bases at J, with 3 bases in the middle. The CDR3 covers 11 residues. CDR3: CSVGYQETQYF. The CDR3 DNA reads TGCAGCGTTGGGTACCAAGAGACCCAGTACTTC.

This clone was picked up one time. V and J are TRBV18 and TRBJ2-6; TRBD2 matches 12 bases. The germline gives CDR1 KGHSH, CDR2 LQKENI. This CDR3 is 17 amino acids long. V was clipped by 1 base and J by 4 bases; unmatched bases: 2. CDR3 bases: TGTGCCAGCTCACCACGACTAGCGGGAGCCGGGGCCAACGTCCTGACTTTC. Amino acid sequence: CASSPRLAGAGANVLTF.